A single T cell receptor beta chain is shown here with its context. The sample comes from a study of control samples from healthy donors and cancer patients. Clones were read by immunoSEQ multiplex PCR, and TCRdb kept only the in-frame ones, dropping some. This table has roughly 100,000 clones, about four fifths appearing once. Deletions cut 0 bases from V and 7 bases from J, with 13 bases between. Per germline, CDR1 MGHRA and CDR2 YSYEKL. CDR3 size: 15 residues. This TCR derives from a woman in her fifties or sixties in good health. This chain uses TRBV4-1 with TRBJ2-1, with D perhaps matching TRBD1 (5 bases). The sequencing sample was made of blood. The CDR3, as DNA: TGCGCCAGCAGCCAAGATCAGGGAAAAGGGAATGAGCAGTTCTTC. Its translation: CASSQDQGKGNEQFF.